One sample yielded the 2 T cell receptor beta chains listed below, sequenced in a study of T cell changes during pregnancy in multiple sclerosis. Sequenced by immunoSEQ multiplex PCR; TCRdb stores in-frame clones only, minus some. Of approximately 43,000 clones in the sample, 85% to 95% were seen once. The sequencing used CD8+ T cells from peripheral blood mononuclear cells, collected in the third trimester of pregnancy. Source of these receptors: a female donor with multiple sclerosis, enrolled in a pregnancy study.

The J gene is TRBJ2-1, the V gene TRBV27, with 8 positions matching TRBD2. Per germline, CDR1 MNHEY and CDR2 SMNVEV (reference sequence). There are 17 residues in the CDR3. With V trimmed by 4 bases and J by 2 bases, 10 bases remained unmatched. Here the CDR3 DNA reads TGTGCCAGCAGTTCCCCCAGGGCGGGAGGCCCCTACAATGAGCAGTTCTTC. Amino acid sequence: CASSSPRAGGPYNEQFF.

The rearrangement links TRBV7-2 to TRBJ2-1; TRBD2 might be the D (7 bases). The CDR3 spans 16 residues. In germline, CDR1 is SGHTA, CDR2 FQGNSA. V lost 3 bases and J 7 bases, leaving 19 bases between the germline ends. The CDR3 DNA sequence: TGTGCCAGCAGCTTTGGTGGGGGGGGGCCTGTGAATGAGCAGTTCTTC. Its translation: CASSFGGGGPVNEQFF.